This TCR beta chain was found in a study of T cell responses to AZD1222 COVID-19 vaccine. Whole-study results and caveats: Baseline antibody screening turned up just six seropositive AZD1222 recipients. As reported, nearly half of all spike-specific TCRs target variant regions that are unmutated.

TCRdb's table, derived via immunoSEQ multiplex PCR, lists solely in-frame clones and lacks some. This sample has around 160,000 clones; about 92% occur once, and the top ten carry 1.5% to 2%. In regard to this clone: Its target is unknown.

The starting material was peripheral blood, obtained on day 0 of AZD1222 vaccination. The receptor was derived from an adult in good health.

The CDR3: CASTPRGFFTDTQYF. The CDR3 DNA reads as TGTGCCAGCACCCCCAGGGGCTTCTTCACAGATACGCAGTATTTT. The V call is TRBV7-3, the J call TRBJ2-3, with D perhaps TRBD1 (6 bases). The CDR3 spans 15 residues. The germline V gene encodes CDR1 SGHTA and CDR2 FQGTGA. Deletions cut 7 bases from V and 2 bases from J, with 16 bases between.